Listed here are 27 T cell receptor beta chains from one sample, sequenced in a study of PD-1 blockade in classical Hodgkin lymphoma. Patients all relapsed after autologous stem cell transplantation, and there was variation in brentuximab vedotin exposure. Measured with immunoSEQ multiplex PCR; TCRdb has only the in-frame clones, and not every one. The sample consists of approximately 57,000 clones, more than 85% of them appearing once. The sequenced sample was peripheral blood mononuclear cells (PBMCs), obtained before the second cycle of nivolumab. The receptors were gathered from a human donor with classical Hodgkin lymphoma.

The gene calls are TRBV7-3 and TRBJ2-1, with a weak D call TRBD1 (7 bases). Trimming took 5 bases from V and 10 from J, leaving 15 bases between them. Germline CDR1 reads SGHTA; CDR2 reads FQGTGA. This CDR3 is built from 13 residues. The DNA of the CDR3 is TGTGCCAGCAGCCCAGGGGGGCGGGGCGAGCAGTTCTTC. Encoded protein: CASSPGGRGEQFF.

The genes are TRBV9 and TRBJ1-1; D uncertain. There are 14 residues in the CDR3. The germline gives CDR1 SGDLS, CDR2 YYNGEE. Deletions cut 4 bases from V and 4 bases from J, with 14 bases between. The CDR3 is CASSPYGESTEAFF. The CDR3 DNA sequence: TGTGCCAGCAGCCCGTACGGGGAGAGCACTGAAGCTTTCTTT.

The chain's CDR3 is CASSLIWTDANTGELFF. CDR3 nucleotides: TGTGCCAGCAGTTTAATCTGGACTGACGCGAACACCGGGGAGCTGTTTTTT. The chain has TRBV28 and TRBJ2-2; D perhaps matches TRBD2 (5 bases). Between the trimmed V and J ends, which lost 2 bases and 0 bases, there was a span of 13 bases. The germline V gene has CDR1 MDHEN and CDR2 SYDVKM. This CDR3 spans 17 amino acids.

This chain connects TRBV19 to TRBJ2-1; 10 positions match TRBD2. The CDR3 totals 15 residues. The ends lost 5 bases at V and 5 bases at J; junction bases unmatched: 6. Germline V gene sequence: CDR1 LNHDA, CDR2 SQIVND (reference sequence). CDR3 DNA: TGTGCCAGTAGTCCTACTAGCGGGGCCCACAATGAGCAGTTCTTC. Translated: CASSPTSGAHNEQFF.

V and J are TRBV4-3 and TRBJ2-1; perhaps TRBD2 as D (5 bases). Trimming stripped 5 bases from V and 4 bases from J, with 12 bases between. Germline lookup yields CDR1 LGHNA and CDR2 YSLEER. CDR3 length: 14 amino acids. CDR3 nucleotides: TGCGCCAGCAGCGTTGCGGGTGGTTACAATGAGCAGTTCTTC. Its protein is CASSVAGGYNEQFF.

This sequence joins TRBV11-3 and TRBJ2-7; 8 bases align to TRBD2. In germline, CDR1 is SGHNT, CDR2 YENEEA. The ends lost 0 bases at V and 6 bases at J; junction bases unmatched: 7. The CDR3 has 15 residues. CDR3 nucleotides: TGTGCCAGCAGCTTAGACCCCGCCACTAGCGGCGAGCAGTACTTC. This codes for CASSLDPATSGEQYF.

The V and J genes are TRBV7-9 and TRBJ1-4; 7 bases line up with TRBD1. Germline trimming cut 5 bases from V and 8 bases from J; bases unmatched to any gene: 14. CDR3 length: 16 amino acids. Germline V gene data show CDR1 as SEHNR and CDR2 as FQNEAQ (reference sequence). The CDR3 DNA reads as TGTGCCAGCAGCCCGCCGGGCAGGGGGGTTAGGGAAAAACTGTTTTTT. Its translation: CASSPPGRGVREKLFF.

The chain couples TRBV5-8 to TRBJ2-7; D possibly uses TRBD1 or TRBD2 (6 bases each). Trimming took off 0 bases at V and 1 base at J, with 17 bases between the two ends. This CDR3 has 17 amino acids. CDR1 and CDR2 (germline): SGHTS, YDEGEE. For the CDR3, the DNA is TGTGCCAGCAGCTTGGAACTTGCACAGGGACTGTCCTACGAGCAGTACTTC. It is translated as CASSLELAQGLSYEQYF.

This clone counts as medium-sized. The gene calls are TRBV7-9 and TRBJ1-2; TRBD1 matches at 10 bases. Per the germline V gene, CDR1 is SEHNR and CDR2 is FQNEAQ (reference sequence). The CDR3 sequence is 15 residues long. Trimming at V came to 5 bases and at J to 8 bases, leaving 11 bases not matched to a gene. CDR3 in DNA: TGTGCCAGCAGCCACCCAGACAGGGGGCGCCAAGGCTACACCTTC. This codes for CASSHPDRGRQGYTF.

The J gene is TRBJ1-5, the V gene TRBV27; weak D call: TRBD1 (6 bases). CDR1 is MNHEY and CDR2 is SMNVEV in the germline V gene (reference sequence). V gave up 7 bases and J gave up 2 bases, with 12 bases separating them. This CDR3 region has 14 residues. CDR3 loop: CASNLQGGNQPQHF. The CDR3 region has the DNA TGTGCCAGCAATCTACAGGGAGGCAATCAGCCCCAGCATTTT.

The chain employs TRBV29-1 and TRBJ2-3, with D hard to call. The CDR3 covers 15 residues. V was shortened by 0 bases and J by 0 bases, with 10 bases between the two germline ends. Germline assignment: CDR1 SQVTM and CDR2 ANQGSEA. Here the CDR3 reads CSVEDLGRSTDTQYF. CDR3 bases: TGCAGCGTTGAAGATCTGGGCAGAAGCACAGATACGCAGTATTTT.

V is TRBV19 and J is TRBJ1-5; possibly TRBD1 for D (6 bases). Germline V CDR1 and CDR2: LNHDA, SQIVND (reference sequence). The CDR3 has 15 residues. Trimming removed 4 bases from V and 11 bases from J, with 21 bases in between. The CDR3 loop reads CASSTYLQGLGTQHF. CDR3 sequence (DNA): TGTGCCAGTAGTACTTACCTACAGGGTCTGGGGACCCAGCATTTT.

The chain uses TRBV7-2 and TRBJ1-2; a weak D match, TRBD1 (6 bases). The CDR3 runs 15 residues. The V gene's germline CDR1 is SGHTA and CDR2 FQGNSA. V gave up 0 bases and J gave up 6 bases, with 14 bases separating them. CDR3 nucleotides: TGTGCCAGCAGCTTAGCCGGGGGCTCCGGCCATGGCTACACCTTC. Residues: CASSLAGGSGHGYTF.

In this sample, this clone turned up once. V usage is TRBV13 and J usage is TRBJ1-1; TRBD1 might be the D (6 bases). This CDR3 has 22 residues. Trimming took 3 bases from V and 1 from J, leaving 33 bases between them. The germline V gene encodes CDR1 PRHDT and CDR2 FYEKMQ (reference sequence). CDR3: CASSFVRYLPGTPRGKNTEAFF. The DNA for the CDR3 is TGTGCCAGCAGCTTCGTCAGGTATCTCCCCGGGACGCCCAGGGGAAAGAACACTGAAGCTTTCTTT.

This chain uses TRBV9 with TRBJ1-1; the D is unclear. The CDR3 consists of 15 residues. Trimming took off 4 bases at V and 0 bases at J, with 13 bases between the two ends. Germline V gene lookup returns CDR1 SGDLS and CDR2 YYNGEE. CDR3 nucleotide sequence: TGTGCCAGCAGCTTCCGGACGGATTTGAACACTGAAGCTTTCTTT. This gives the protein CASSFRTDLNTEAFF.

The gene calls are TRBV9 and TRBJ2-3; 7 bases are a match to TRBD2. Germline trimming cut 0 bases from V and 3 bases from J; bases unmatched to any gene: 4. CDR1 and CDR2 from the germline V gene are SGDLS and YYNGEE. The CDR3 runs to 15 residues. CDR3 amino acids: CASSVGGRETDTQYF. CDR3 nucleotide sequence: TGTGCCAGCAGCGTAGGCGGGAGAGAGACAGATACGCAGTATTTT.

The chain combines TRBV2 with TRBJ1-5; D call uncertain. V lost 1 base to trimming and J lost 0 bases, with 13 bases between them. The CDR3 has 17 residues. Germline CDR1 and CDR2: SNHLY and FYNNEI. CDR3 sequence (DNA): TGTGCCAGCAGTGAAGACACAGCACGGGATAGCAATCAGCCCCAGCATTTT. Translating gives CASSEDTARDSNQPQHF.

The chain has TRBV25-1 and TRBJ2-5; TRBD1 agrees at 10 bases. The CDR3 extends over 14 amino acids. The germline gives CDR1 MGHDK, CDR2 SYGVNS. With 7 bases clipped from V and 3 bases from J, the junction kept 5 bases outside the gene matches. CDR3 coding DNA: TGTGCCAGCACCCGGGACAGGGGAGAAGAGACCCAGTACTTC. As protein: CASTRDRGEETQYF.

This chain connects TRBV30 to TRBJ1-5; D is unresolved. Germline V gene sequence: CDR1 GTSNPN, CDR2 SVGIG (reference sequence). With 0 bases removed from V and 3 bases from J, the gap between germline ends came to 9 bases. CDR3 length equals 14 residues. CDR3 amino acids: CAWSVSGYNQPQHF. CDR3 in DNA: TGTGCCTGGAGTGTGTCAGGTTACAATCAGCCCCAGCATTTT.

This clone was seen once. This rearrangement joins TRBV19 to TRBJ1-1; 7 bases agree with TRBD1. The germline CDR1 and CDR2 sequences are LNHDA and SQIVND (reference sequence). This CDR3 is built from 16 residues. V shed 3 bases, J shed 1 base, and the junction held 8 bases outside the gene matches. CDR3: CASSMRQGFGNTEAFF. For the CDR3, the DNA is TGTGCCAGTAGTATGAGACAGGGATTTGGGAACACTGAAGCTTTCTTT.

A single count supports this clone. J is TRBJ1-1 and V is TRBV19; 8 bases are a match to TRBD1. The germline V gene has CDR1 LNHDA and CDR2 SQIVND (reference sequence). Unmatched junction bases numbered 3, after V lost 4 bases and J lost 2 bases. This CDR3 is built from 14 residues. The CDR3 here is CASSRDRGNTEAFF. In DNA form, the CDR3 reads TGTGCCAGTAGTAGAGACAGGGGTAACACTGAAGCTTTCTTT.

The chain uses TRBV9 and TRBJ2-3; D remains ambiguous. CDR1 is SGDLS and CDR2 is YYNGEE in the germline V gene. The CDR3 has 13 residues. Trimming pared 1 base from V and 4 bases from J, leaving 7 bases between. In DNA, the CDR3 is TGTGCCAGCAGCGTAAATTTTCCAGATACGCAGTATTTT. It codes for CASSVNFPDTQYF.

The V call is TRBV4-3, the J call TRBJ1-1, with 8 bases identical to TRBD1. The CDR3 consists of 14 residues. The germline CDR1 and CDR2 sequences are LGHNA and YSLEER. With V trimmed by 3 bases and J by 5 bases, 5 bases remained unmatched. The CDR3 loop is CASSHDRGRTEAFF. The CDR3 nucleotides are TGCGCCAGCAGCCACGACAGGGGTAGGACTGAAGCTTTCTTT.

The chain recombines TRBV7-6 with TRBJ1-5; D perhaps matches TRBD1 (5 bases). V was shortened by 1 base and J by 4 bases, with 11 bases between the two germline ends. The CDR3 totals 15 residues. Germline V gene sequence: CDR1 SGHVS, CDR2 FNYEAQ. The CDR3 coding sequence is TGTGCCAGCAGCTTAGGCGAGGGGCTAAATCAGCCCCAGCATTTT. It codes for CASSLGEGLNQPQHF.

This chain uses TRBV25-1 with TRBJ2-7; 10 bases fit TRBD1. The germline V gene encodes CDR1 MGHDK and CDR2 SYGVNS. Trimming at V came to 5 bases and at J to 2 bases, leaving 3 bases not matched to a gene. This CDR3 region has 14 residues. The CDR3 DNA follows: TGTGCCAGCAGTAGACAGGGGGCTACCTACGAGCAGTACTTC. Translation: CASSRQGATYEQYF.

CDR3 region: CASSLWGTMSSYEQYF. CDR3 coding DNA: TGTGCCAGCAGTTTATGGGGGACTATGAGCTCCTACGAGCAGTACTTC. The V gene is TRBV28, the J gene TRBJ2-7; 7 bases are a match to TRBD2. The CDR3 totals 16 residues. V lost 0 bases and J lost 0; bases outside the gene matches: 5. The germline CDR1 and CDR2 sequences are MDHEN and SYDVKM.

The gene calls are TRBV7-9 and TRBJ1-5; the match to TRBD1 covers 7 bases. The length of the CDR3 is 14 residues. Germline values: CDR1 SEHNR, CDR2 FQNEAQ (reference sequence). Losses at the gene ends were 1 base for V and 5 bases for J; bases not matched to a gene: 2. Here the CDR3 reads CASSLDRGDQPQHF. As DNA, the CDR3 is TGTGCCAGCAGCTTAGACAGGGGCGATCAGCCCCAGCATTTT.